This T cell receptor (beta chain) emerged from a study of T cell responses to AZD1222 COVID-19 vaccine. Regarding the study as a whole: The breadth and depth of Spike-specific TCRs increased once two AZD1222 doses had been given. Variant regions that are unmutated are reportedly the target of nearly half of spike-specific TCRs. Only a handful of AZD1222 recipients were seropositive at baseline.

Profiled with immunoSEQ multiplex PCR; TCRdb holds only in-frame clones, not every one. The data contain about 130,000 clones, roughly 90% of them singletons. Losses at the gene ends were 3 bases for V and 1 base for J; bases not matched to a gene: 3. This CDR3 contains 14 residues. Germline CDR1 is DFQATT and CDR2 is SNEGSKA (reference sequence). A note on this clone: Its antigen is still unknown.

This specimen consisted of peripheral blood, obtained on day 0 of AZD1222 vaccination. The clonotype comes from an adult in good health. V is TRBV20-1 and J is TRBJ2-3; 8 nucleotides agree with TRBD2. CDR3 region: CSASPTSGTDTQYF. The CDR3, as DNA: TGCAGTGCTAGTCCGACTAGCGGCACAGATACGCAGTATTTT.